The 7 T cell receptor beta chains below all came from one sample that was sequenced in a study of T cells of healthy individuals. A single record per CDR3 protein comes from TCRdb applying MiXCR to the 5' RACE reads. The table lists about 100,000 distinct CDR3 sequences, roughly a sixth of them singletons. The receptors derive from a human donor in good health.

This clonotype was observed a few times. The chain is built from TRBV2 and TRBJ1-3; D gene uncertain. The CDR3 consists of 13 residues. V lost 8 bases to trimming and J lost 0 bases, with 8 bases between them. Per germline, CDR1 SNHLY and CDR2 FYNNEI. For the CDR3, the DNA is TGTGCCAGCGCCGGCTACTCTGGAAACACCATATATTTT. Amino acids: CASAGYSGNTIYF.

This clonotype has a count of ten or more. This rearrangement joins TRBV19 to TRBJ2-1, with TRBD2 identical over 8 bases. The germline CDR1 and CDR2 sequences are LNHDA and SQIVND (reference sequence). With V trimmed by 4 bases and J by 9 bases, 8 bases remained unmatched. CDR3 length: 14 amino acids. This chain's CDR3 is CASSTGGPQGEQFF. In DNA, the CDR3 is TGTGCCAGTAGTACGGGAGGGCCTCAGGGTGAGCAGTTCTTC.

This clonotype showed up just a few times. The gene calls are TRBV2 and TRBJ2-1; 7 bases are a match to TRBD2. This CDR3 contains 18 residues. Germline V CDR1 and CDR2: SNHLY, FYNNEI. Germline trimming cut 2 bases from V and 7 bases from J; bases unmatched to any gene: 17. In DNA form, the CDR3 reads TGTGCCAGCAGTGAAAGGTTCGGGGAGGGGATTAGGGAGAATGAGCAGTTCTTC. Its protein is CASSERFGEGIRENEQFF.

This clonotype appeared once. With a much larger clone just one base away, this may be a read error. In DNA, the CDR3 is TGTGCCAGCGCGGACAGGGAGGGAAGTACTGTAGCTTTCTTT. Translated, it gives CASADREGSTVAFF. The chain employs TRBV12-3 or TRBV12-4 and TRBJ1-1; the match to TRBD1 covers 8 bases. The CDR3 length is 14 residues.

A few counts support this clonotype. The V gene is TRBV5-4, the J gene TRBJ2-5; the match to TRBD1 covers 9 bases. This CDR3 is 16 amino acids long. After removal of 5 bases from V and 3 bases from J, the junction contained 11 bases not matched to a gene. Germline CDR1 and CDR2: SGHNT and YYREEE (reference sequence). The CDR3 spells CASSPAGTGRKETQYF. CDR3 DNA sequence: TGTGCCAGCAGTCCGGCTGGGACAGGGAGGAAAGAGACCCAGTACTTC. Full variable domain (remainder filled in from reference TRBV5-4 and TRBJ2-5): ETGVTQSPTHLIKTRGQQVTLRCSSQSGHNTVSWYQQALGQGPQFIFQYYREEENGRGNFPPRFSGLQFPNYSSELNVNALELDDSALYLCASSPAGTGRKETQYFGPGTRLLVL.

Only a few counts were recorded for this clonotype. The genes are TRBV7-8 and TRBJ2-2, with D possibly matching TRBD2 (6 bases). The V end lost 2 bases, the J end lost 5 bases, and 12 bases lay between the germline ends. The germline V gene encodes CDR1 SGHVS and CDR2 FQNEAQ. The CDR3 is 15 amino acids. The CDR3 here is CASSLSHRETGELFF. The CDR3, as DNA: TGTGCCAGCAGCTTAAGTCATCGGGAGACCGGGGAGCTGTTTTTT. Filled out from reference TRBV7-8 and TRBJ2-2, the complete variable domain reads GAGVSQSPRYKVAKRGQDVALRCDPISGHVSLFWYQQALGQGPEFLTYFQNEAQLDKSGLPSDRFFAERPEGSVSTLKIQRTQQEDSAVYLCASSLSHRETGELFFGEGSRLTVL.

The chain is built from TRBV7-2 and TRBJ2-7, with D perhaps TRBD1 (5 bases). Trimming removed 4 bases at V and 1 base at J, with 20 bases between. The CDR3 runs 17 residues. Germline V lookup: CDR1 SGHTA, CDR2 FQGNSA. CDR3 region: CASSSLPTVLASYEQYF. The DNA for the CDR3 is TGTGCCAGCAGCTCCTTGCCGACAGTTCTTGCTTCCTACGAGCAGTACTTC. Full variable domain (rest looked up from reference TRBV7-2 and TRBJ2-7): GAGVSQSPSNKVTEKGKDVELRCDPISGHTALYWYRQSLGQGLEFLIYFQGNSAPDKSGLPSDRFSAERTGGSVSTLTIQRTQQEDSAVYLCASSSLPTVLASYEQYFGPGTRLTVT.